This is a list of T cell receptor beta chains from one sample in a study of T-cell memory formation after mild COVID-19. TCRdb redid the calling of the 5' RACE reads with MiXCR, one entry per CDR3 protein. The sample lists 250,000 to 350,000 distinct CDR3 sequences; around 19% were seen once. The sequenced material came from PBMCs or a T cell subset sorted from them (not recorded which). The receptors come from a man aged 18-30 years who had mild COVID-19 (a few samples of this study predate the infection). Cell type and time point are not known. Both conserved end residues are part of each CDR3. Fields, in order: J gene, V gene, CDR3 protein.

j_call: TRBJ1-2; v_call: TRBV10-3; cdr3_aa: CATFGSLYGYTF
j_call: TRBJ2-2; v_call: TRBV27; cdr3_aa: CASSFGTGNGELFF
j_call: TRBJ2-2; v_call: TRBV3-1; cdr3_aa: CASRSGAYTGELFF
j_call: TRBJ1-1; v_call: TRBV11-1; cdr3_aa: CASSPRLIYGTGENTEAFF
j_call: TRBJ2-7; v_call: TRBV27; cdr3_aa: CASSLGPASSEQYF
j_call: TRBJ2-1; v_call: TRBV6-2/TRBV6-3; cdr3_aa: CASSYNWRGNEQFF
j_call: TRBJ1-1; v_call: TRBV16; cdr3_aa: CASSRRDKNTEAFF
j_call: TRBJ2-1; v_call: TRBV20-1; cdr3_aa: CSPRRGGISYNEQFF
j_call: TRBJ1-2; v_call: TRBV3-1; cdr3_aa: CASSQGTGLGYTF
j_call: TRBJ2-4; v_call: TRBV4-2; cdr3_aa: CASSQLEQTKNIQYF
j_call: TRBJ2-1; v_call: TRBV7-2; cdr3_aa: CASSSVSYNEQFF